The TCR beta chain described here comes from a study of shared clonotypes between healthy human individuals (dated by TCRdb to 2018 to 2021). Study-level background: Two women and a few men aged 18 to 49 years were included in the cohort. For each donor, CD4 naive and CD4 memory were each given three plates, CD8 naive was given two plates, and CD8 memory was given one plate. Blood TCR repertoires of four to six healthy adults were deeply sequenced to estimate repertoire size and the extent of clonotype sharing between individuals. To increase sequencing depth and limit assay-specific biases, TCR repertoire library preparation and sequencing were carried out by different laboratories using diverse techniques. Between about 0.9 and 10 billion PBMCs per donor were obtained by leukapheresis.

About this clone: Its recognized antigen is unknown. Nothing much larger sits one base from this clone, and base qualities are not available.

Results and caveats for the whole study, not just this receptor: Because the study included only a small number of donors, the genetic and exposure-history diversity represented was limited. Pairwise subsampling indicated that sequencing depth was expected to affect the degree of clonotype sharing among donors. Across a few donors, about 5% of naive CD4, roughly 3.5% of naive CD8, around 2.1% of memory CD4, and approximately 0.42% of memory CD8 clonotypes were shared. Sampling was restricted to blood, and TCR repertoires in tissue are likely to differ from TCR repertoires in blood. Naive subsets generally had larger estimated clonotype richness than memory subsets did. Even with the large sequencing depth, rarefaction of the sorted-subset datasets indicated that sequencing was incomplete. Compared with non-shared clonotypes, clonotypes shared by all four sorted-subset donors had higher generation probabilities.

Using the deep immunoSEQ assay, TCR CDR3 regions were amplified from genomic DNA by multiplex PCR. Genomic DNA extracted from each cell subset was distributed evenly over all wells of several immunoSEQ 96-well plates, and each plate served as one replicate. For sorted subsets, each replicate PCR was loaded with roughly 0.2 ug genomic DNA, equivalent to 25,000 to 35,000 T cell genomes. Purified libraries were measured with a Qubit 3.0 fluorometer, size-checked on a Bioanalyzer 2100, and measured again with the KAPA Library Quantification kit. Every immunoSEQ 96-well plate was sequenced on a separate single-read 150-cycle Illumina NextSeq 550 flow cell. Per the original workflow: Because the immunoSEQ output held only junctional sequences and lacked quality scores, the filtering could not match the filtering applied to full-length reads. Sequences were annotated with PyIR, a Python wrapper for IgBLAST v1.9, and V/J genes and CDR3 were assigned using IMGT germline references. Reads were filtered out if the reads had weak V/J assignments (E-value above 1e-6), no CDR3, stop codons, out-of-frame junctions, or ambiguous translated residues. V3J clonotypes were defined by identical inferred V gene, J gene, and CDR3 amino acid sequence. Percentage overlap between repertoires was computed as shared unique clonotypes divided by the size of the smaller repertoire. Richness of each repertoire was evaluated using RTK rarefaction, the Chao1 estimator, and Recon v2.1 estimates of unobserved clonotypes. Generation probabilities were computed with OLGA for all TCRbeta clonotypes obtained by the gDNA method from several donors. TCRdb provides this immuneACCESS table in a form limited to in-frame rearrangements. Some clones are lacking; in checked studies, under half of them reflect an unresolved V gene, and why the rest are absent is not known. Clone size and the V and J calls come from that table; the DNA yielded D and trimming. The sample includes approximately 1,500,000 clones, with roughly 96% observed a single time. Approximately 1.2% of the sample is in the top ten clones.

The donors were healthy, HIV-negative adults with no recently reported acute infections or vaccinations. All donors were Caucasian adults living in Nashville, Tennessee, USA. CD4+ T cells were enriched by magnetic negative selection; naive cells were then positively selected on CD45RA, and the negative fraction formed the memory subset. Blood was collected by leukapheresis, and PBMCs were isolated by Ficoll-Histopaque density gradient centrifugation and then cryopreserved in liquid nitrogen vapor phase. Analytical flow cytometry was used to check the purity and quantity of each magnetically sorted T cell population. Each sorted fraction had its genomic DNA isolated and then quantified by UV absorbance on a Nanodrop 2000c. The germline V gene (reference sequence) yields MNHEY for CDR1 and SMNVEV for CDR2. The CDR3 holds 15 amino acids from the cysteine to the phenylalanine. Solely the CDR3 DNA is kept, with 45 bases framed from the first base. After removal of 5 bases from V and 5 bases from J, the junction retains 11 bases not matched to a gene.

The sequence was collected from a man under 40 in good health. This receptor chain uses TRBV27 and TRBJ2-5, with 7 junctional bases fitting TRBD1. What was sequenced was naive CD4+ T cells sorted from blood. In the paper's terms, the cell subset or site label means: CD45RA+ positively selected. The CDR3 protein is CASSRYRGSVETQYF. The DNA reads as follows: TGTGCCAGCAGTAGGTACAGGGGCTCTGTTGAGACCCAGTACTTC.